Given below is one TCR beta chain in context. V was clipped by 4 bases and J by 4 bases; unmatched bases: 6. Germline CDR1 MNHNS, CDR2 SASEGT. The CDR3 spans 15 residues. The data are from a study of cytomegalovirus exposure and HLA in healthy donors. Libraries were prepared by immunoSEQ multiplex PCR; TCRdb keeps only in-frame clonotypes and omits some of them. Of around 98,000 clones listed, around 88% were seen once; the top ten hold roughly 3.9%. V is TRBV6-1 and J is TRBJ2-7, with 11 nucleotides matching TRBD2. This TCR derives from a woman aged 25 to 45 in good health and CMV-seronegative. Sequenced material: PBMCs. CDR3 residues: CASSARLAGRYEQYF. The CDR3 nucleotides are TGTGCCAGCAGTGCCCGACTAGCGGGGCGGTACGAGCAGTACTTC.